This T cell receptor (beta chain) was observed in a study of molecular identifiers for immune sequencing clone quantification. CD8+CD4-CCR7+CD45RA+ sorting gave the naive CD8 T cells. Study-wide results and limits: Among effectors, clones above 20 RNA copies held over 97% of molecules; among naive cells, under 1%.

This clonotype was counted between two and nine times. As yet, its antigen is unknown. V dropped 1 base and J dropped 3; count of bases not matched to a gene: 4. The CDR3 spans 17 residues. TCRdb analysed the PCR reads with MiXCR anew, one entry per CDR3 protein. The sample includes approximately 500,000 distinct CDR3 sequences, over 20% of them seen just once. The sequenced sample consisted of naive CD8+ T cells from blood, with Jurkat cell RNA spiked in. The subset denotes: FACS-sorted CD8+CD4-CCR7+CD45RA+ naive T cells. The chain has TRBV12-3 or TRBV12-4 and TRBJ2-1; 12 nucleotides align to TRBD1. The sequence was obtained from a human donor in good health. Some libraries in this study had Jurkat cell RNA spiked in. The DNA for the CDR3 is TGTGCCAGCAGTTTAGGGGACAGGGGGCTAGGCTACAATGAGCAGTTCTTC. Residues: CASSLGDRGLGYNEQFF.